The clone carrying this T cell receptor beta chain occurred once. The antigen is not known. Assay: immunoSEQ multiplex PCR; the TCRdb copy retains only in-frame clones and omits some. The sample gives about 120,000 clones, approximately 92% of which show up once; more than 13% is in the top ten. This sample was taken from a study of T cell responses to AZD1222 COVID-19 vaccine. Germline assignment: CDR1 KGHSH and CDR2 LQKENI. The length of the CDR3 is 15 residues. The junction had 7 bases not matched to a gene; V was cut back by 4 bases and J by 3 bases. General study results and limits: It was only after the peak T cell response that any repertoires were sampled. Spike-specific TCR breadth and depth grew following two AZD1222 doses.

J is TRBJ1-2 and V is TRBV18; 8 bases align to TRBD1. This TCR was recovered from an adult in good health. The sample here was peripheral blood, taken on day 0 of AZD1222 vaccination. CDR3 DNA: TGTGCCAGCTCACTGGACAGGGTCGCGGACTATGGCTACACCTTC. Translation gives CASSLDRVADYGYTF.